The rows below give T cell receptor beta chains drawn from one sample of a study of cytomegalovirus exposure and HLA in healthy donors. Profiled with immunoSEQ multiplex PCR; TCRdb holds only in-frame clones, not every one. The sample includes some 130,000 clones, about 78% of them seen just once. Sequencing was done on a sample of PBMCs. These TCRs come from a human donor in good health. The CDR3 runs from the conserved cysteine through the conserved F or W. D genes are given only for firm matches. Clone size appears in some rows only: once, few, many, or a class for an expanded clone.

abundance	v_gene	len	j_gene	d_gene	CDR3aa	CDR3nt
NA	TRBV28	13	TRBJ1-3	NA	CASSSRPGNTIYF	TGTGCCAGCAGTTCCCGTCCCGGAAACACCATATATTTT
once	TRBV5-6	17	TRBJ1-1	NA	CASSYNGQRRGNTEAFF	TGTGCCAGCAGCTACAACGGACAGAGAAGAGGGAACACTGAAGCTTTCTTT
NA	TRBV10-1	14	TRBJ2-5	TRBD2	CASSGSGGKETQYF	TGCGCCAGCAGTGGTAGCGGGGGGAAAGAGACCCAGTACTTC
few	TRBV6-6	15	TRBJ1-1	NA	CASSYGNRMVTEAFF	TGTGCCAGCAGTTACGGCAACAGGATGGTCACTGAAGCTTTCTTT
once	TRBV28	12	TRBJ2-7	NA	CASSSRVNEQYF	TGTGCCAGTAGCTCCAGGGTAAACGAGCAGTACTTC
NA	TRBV15	15	TRBJ1-4	TRBD1	CATSRDGTVNEKLFF	TGTGCCACCAGCAGAGATGGGACAGTTAATGAAAAACTGTTTTTT
once	TRBV2	13	TRBJ2-7	TRBD1	CASSVRQGYEQYF	TGTGCCAGCAGTGTGCGACAGGGGTACGAGCAGTACTTC
once	TRBV9	12	TRBJ2-7	NA	CASGRSSYEQYF	TGTGCCAGCGGGAGGTCCTCCTACGAGCAGTACTTC
NA	TRBV10-3	17	TRBJ2-6	NA	CAISDFIGSSGANVLTF	TGTGCCATCAGTGACTTTATCGGGAGCTCTGGGGCCAACGTCCTGACTTTC
NA	TRBV6-5	12	TRBJ1-6	NA	CASSLVNSPLHF	TGTGCCAGCAGTCTCGTTAATTCACCCCTCCACTTT
once	TRBV11-2	16	TRBJ2-1	TRBD2	CASSSAVAGLYNEQFF	TGTGCCAGCAGCTCCGCAGTAGCGGGATTATACAATGAGCAGTTCTTC
NA	TRBV28	11	TRBJ1-2	NA	CASAQVYGYTF	TGTGCCAGTGCTCAGGTTTATGGCTACACCTTC
once	TRBV4-2	15	TRBJ1-5	NA	CASSQDPTGGQPQHF	TGTGCCAGCAGCCAAGATCCGACGGGGGGTCAGCCCCAGCATTTT
NA	TRBV4-3	14	TRBJ1-2	TRBD1	CASSPRETGYGYTF	TGCGCCAGCAGCCCCCGCGAGACAGGGTATGGCTACACCTTC
once	TRBV4-1	15	TRBJ2-3	NA	CASSSVGAGTDTQYF	TGCGCCAGCAGCTCCGTGGGGGCCGGCACAGATACGCAGTATTTT
NA	TRBV28	17	TRBJ2-7	TRBD2	CASSRYTSGFSSYEQYF	TGTGCCAGCAGTCGATATACTAGCGGTTTTAGCTCCTACGAGCAGTACTTC
NA	TRBV15	14	TRBJ1-3	NA	CATSRDQVLDTIYF	TGTGCCACCAGCAGAGATCAGGTGCTCGACACCATATATTTT
NA	TRBV5-1	13	TRBJ2-7	TRBD1	CASSRDRSYEQYF	TGCGCCAGCAGCAGGGACAGGTCCTACGAGCAGTACTTC
few	TRBV9	11	TRBJ1-5	NA	CASSSNQPQHF	TGTGCCAGCAGCTCGAATCAGCCCCAGCATTTT
NA	TRBV4-2	14	TRBJ2-5	NA	CASSQAEDQETQYF	TGTGCCAGCAGCCAAGCGGAGGATCAAGAGACCCAGTACTTC
NA	TRBV4-1	18	TRBJ1-1	TRBD1	CASSQVLARTGVKTEAFF	TGCGCCAGCAGCCAAGTCCTAGCCCGGACAGGGGTAAAAACTGAAGCTTTCTTT
NA	TRBV5-1	15	TRBJ2-3	NA	CASSISRGGTDTQYF	TGCGCCAGCAGCATCAGTAGGGGTGGCACAGATACGCAGTATTTT
NA	TRBV7-9	17	TRBJ1-1	NA	CASSLVVGTGGGTEAFF	TGTGCCAGCAGCCTAGTCGTTGGGACGGGGGGAGGTACTGAAGCTTTCTTT
NA	TRBV5-1	15	TRBJ2-3	TRBD2	CASSWERGAQDTQYF	TGCGCCAGCAGCTGGGAGCGGGGGGCACAGGATACGCAGTATTTT
NA	TRBV5-6	13	TRBJ2-7	NA	CASSQGYTYEQYF	TGTGCCAGCAGCCAGGGGTATACCTACGAGCAGTACTTC
NA	TRBV7-9	14	TRBJ1-4	TRBD1	CASSPGQSNEKLFF	TGTGCCAGCAGCCCGGGACAGAGTAATGAAAAACTGTTTTTT
NA	TRBV7-9	14	TRBJ1-2	NA	CASSLFRDGYGYTF	TGTGCCAGCAGCTTGTTCAGGGATGGCTATGGCTACACCTTC
NA	TRBV5-5	13	TRBJ2-7	TRBD1	CASSQRTGREQYF	TGCGCCAGCAGCCAACGGACAGGGCGCGAGCAGTACTTC